This T cell receptor (beta chain) was found in a study of cytomegalovirus exposure and HLA in healthy donors. PCR primers comprised 60 Vbeta and 13 Jbeta primers. Libraries were prepared by immunoSEQ multiplex PCR; TCRdb keeps only in-frame clonotypes and omits some of them. The sample yields roughly 290,000 clones, about 87% seen once. From germline, CDR1 is SGHRS and CDR2 YFSETQ. The CDR3 loop spans 15 amino acids. The ends were cut back, 3 bases at V and 0 bases at J, with 11 bases in the middle. The sequenced sample was PBMCs. The V and J genes are TRBV5-1 and TRBJ2-3; D perhaps matches TRBD2 (5 bases). The clonotype comes from a woman under 30 in good health and CMV-seronegative. DNA of the CDR3: TGCGCCAGCAGCTCGCTAGCTTTTAGCACAGATACGCAGTATTTT. Protein product: CASSSLAFSTDTQYF.